This T cell receptor (beta chain) was profiled in a study of neurological immune-mediated disorders. Study conclusions and caveats: The study found no CDR3 amino acid sequences shared by expanded clones across subjects, suggesting private repertoires in all groups. Phylogenetically, 18 of 34 multiple sclerosis patients' repertoires fell into one related-CDR3 cluster, a possible signature.

This clonotype was seen ten or more times. What it binds is unknown. V lost 4 bases and J 1 base, leaving 11 bases between the germline ends. This CDR3 is built from 15 residues. Germline CDR1 SGHRS, CDR2 YFSETQ. Each TCR transcript was tagged with a 10-nucleotide random UMI during 5'RACE. Using its own MiXCR run on the 5' RACE reads, TCRdb lists one record per CDR3 protein. The sample lists about 74,000 distinct CDR3 sequences; 5.2% were seen once. Material: PBMCs. This TCR derives from a man aged 18 to 29 with multiple sclerosis. The chain recombines TRBV5-1 with TRBJ2-2; possible D gene TRBD2, 6 bases. The chain's CDR3 is CASSPGTRNTGELFF. The CDR3 bases are TGCGCCAGCAGCCCCGGGACTCGGAACACCGGGGAGCTGTTTTTT.